Below, 8 T cell receptor beta chains from the same sample are listed, as sequenced in a study of cytomegalovirus exposure and HLA in healthy donors. Primers included in the PCR were 60 Vbeta and 13 Jbeta primers. The method was immunoSEQ multiplex PCR; TCRdb's version includes in-frame clones alone and lacks a portion of them. This sample has around 150,000 clones, with 65% to 80% found just once. The sequencing input was PBMCs. The receptor set was obtained from a man between 18 and 35 years old in good health and CMV-seropositive.

The chain has TRBV9 and TRBJ1-2; 7 bases align to TRBD1. V shed 3 bases and J 5 bases; nucleotides not matched to a gene: 19. The CDR3 is 18 residues long. Germline assignment: CDR1 SGDLS and CDR2 YYNGEE. The CDR3 loop is CASSAEVPDRAGGYGYTF. The CDR3 bases are TGTGCCAGCAGCGCCGAGGTCCCCGACAGGGCTGGGGGATATGGCTACACCTTC.

The chain recombines TRBV5-4 with TRBJ2-1; the match to TRBD2 covers 8 bases. Germline loops: CDR1 SGHNT, CDR2 YYREEE (reference sequence). The CDR3 has 16 amino acids. The V segment lost 4 bases and the J segment 4 bases; nucleotides outside the gene matches: 10. CDR3 sequence: CASSLGLAAEYNEQFF. The CDR3 region has the DNA TGTGCCAGCAGCCTAGGACTAGCAGCAGAGTACAATGAGCAGTTCTTC.

This clone was detected a few times. This chain connects TRBV7-9 to TRBJ2-5, with D maybe TRBD2 (6 bases). The germline V and J ends were trimmed by 3 bases and 3 bases, with 14 bases remaining between them. Germline lookup yields CDR1 SEHNR and CDR2 FQNEAQ (reference sequence). CDR3 length equals 15 residues. In nucleotides, the CDR3 is TGTGCCAGCAGCTTCGTCGGGGGACCCGAAGAGACCCAGTACTTC. Its protein product is CASSFVGGPEETQYF.

V is TRBV4-2 and J is TRBJ2-3, with D maybe TRBD1 (7 bases). Germline loops: CDR1 LGHNA, CDR2 YNFKEQ. The V gene lost 6 bases and the J gene lost 0 bases, with 13 bases spanning the gap. CDR3 length: 15 residues. The CDR3 DNA reads TGTGCCAGCAGTCGACAGGGAGGTAGCACAGATACGCAGTATTTT. Translating gives CASSRQGGSTDTQYF.

This rearrangement joins TRBV27 to TRBJ1-1, with D maybe TRBD1 (5 bases). CDR1 and CDR2 from the germline V gene are MNHEY and SMNVEV (reference sequence). V lost 7 bases and J 5 bases, leaving 17 bases between the germline ends. The CDR3 is 14 residues long. CDR3 loop: CASNLGGGGTEAFF. The CDR3 DNA follows: TGTGCCAGCAATCTTGGGGGGGGTGGAACTGAAGCTTTCTTT.

The V call is TRBV6-4, the J call TRBJ2-3; D is unclear. The CDR3 is 14 amino acids. Per germline, CDR1 MRHNA and CDR2 SNTAGT. V was clipped by 2 bases and J by 3 bases, with 9 bases between them. CDR3 sequence: CASSDRSDTDTQYF. In nucleotides, the CDR3 is TGTGCCAGCAGTGACAGAAGCGATACAGATACGCAGTATTTT.

This clone was counted at least ten times. V is TRBV6-1 and J is TRBJ2-5; TRBD2 matches at 7 bases. V was clipped by 8 bases and J by 1 base; unmatched bases: 7. Germline V gives CDR1 MNHNS, CDR2 SASEGT. The CDR3 is made up of 14 amino acids. CDR3 bases: TGTGCCAGCGGCCTGGGAGGGGCCCAAGAGACCCAGTACTTC. Protein: CASGLGGAQETQYF.

V gene TRBV6-6 combines with J gene TRBJ1-6; D gene unclear. Trimming stripped 7 bases from V and 7 bases from J, with 8 bases between. The CDR3 loop spans 12 amino acids. The germline gives CDR1 MNHNY, CDR2 SVGAGI (reference sequence). CDR3 nucleotide sequence: TGTGCCAGCATGGACTACAATTCACCCCTCCACTTT. It specifies CASMDYNSPLHF.